This is a list of T cell receptor beta chains from one sample in a study of regulatory T cells in long-lasting Graves disease. Using its own MiXCR run on the multiplex PCR reads, TCRdb lists one record per CDR3 protein. Of a few hundred thousand distinct CDR3 sequences detected, around 13% appear once; the ten largest clones hold roughly 15%. The sample also formed part of further work on T cells in Graves' hyperthyroidism and ophthalmopathy.

Sequenced material: peripheral blood mononuclear cells (PBMCs), taken at new diagnosis, from a patient treated with antithyroid drugs. These receptors were taken from a woman aged 50 to 65 with Graves disease. CDR3s include the opening cysteine and the closing phenylalanine or tryptophan. D genes are given only for firm matches. Clone size is given for some rows only: seen once, a few or many times, or a class if the clone is expanded.

TRBJ2-3 | TRBV27 | TRBD2 | many | TGTGCCAGCAGTTTTCTGGGGCTAGCGGGAGAATTTGGGGTCACAGATACGCAGTATTTT | CASSFLGLAGEFGVTDTQYF
TRBJ2-3 | TRBV7-9 | NA | many | TGTGCCAGCAGCTCAACTAGGTCTAGCACAGATACGCAGTATTTT | CASSSTRSSTDTQYF
TRBJ1-5 | TRBV5-1 | TRBD1 | many | TGCGCCACCCCGGGACAGTTCAATCAGCCCCAGCATTTT | CATPGQFNQPQHF
TRBJ2-5 | TRBV5-1 | TRBD1 | few | TGCGCCAGCAGCCAAACCTCAGGGGGCGTAGAGACCCAGTACTTC | CASSQTSGGVETQYF
TRBJ2-7 | TRBV20-1 | NA | NA | TGCAGTGCTAGTGGAGTGAAAAAACTATACGAGCAGTACTTC | CSASGVKKLYEQYF
TRBJ2-7 | TRBV6-1 | NA | NA | TGTGCCAGCAGTAAGCTTAGGGGGTCCTACGAGCAGTACTTC | CASSKLRGSYEQYF
TRBJ1-2 | TRBV30 | NA | many | TGTGCCTGGAGTGTACAAGGGGGCTACACCTTC | CAWSVQGGYTF
TRBJ2-2 | TRBV30 | NA | many | TGTGCCTGGATAACACCGGGGGTGAACACCGGGGAGCTGTTTTTT | CAWITPGVNTGELFF
TRBJ2-5 | TRBV27 | NA | NA | TGTGCCAGCAGGGGACCCGGGGCTGTGGAGACCCAGTACTTC | CASRGPGAVETQYF
TRBJ2-2 | TRBV6-2/TRBV6-3 | NA | many | TGTGCCAGCAGTAAGCCGGACAGCTCCAACACCGGGGAGCTGTTTTTT | CASSKPDSSNTGELFF
TRBJ1-2 | TRBV11-2 | NA | many | TGTGCCAGCAGCTTAACGGGACATCCAGTATATGGCTACACCTTC | CASSLTGHPVYGYTF
TRBJ1-1 | TRBV3-1 | NA | many | TGTGCCAGCAGCCAAGAAGGTGGGGGCGACGCTGAAGCTTTCTTT | CASSQEGGGDAEAFF
TRBJ2-5 | TRBV7-9 | NA | NA | TGTGCCAGCAGCTTATCTATCTTTGATTCGGAGACCCAGTACTTC | CASSLSIFDSETQYF
TRBJ1-1 | TRBV5-1 | NA | many | TGCGCCAGCAGCCCCCTATTCCTGAACACTGAAGCTTTCTTT | CASSPLFLNTEAFF
TRBJ2-3 | TRBV30 | TRBD2 | many | TGTGCCTGGAGTTTGACTAGCGGGAGAAGTGATACGCAGTATTTT | CAWSLTSGRSDTQYF
TRBJ2-7 | TRBV7-3 | NA | NA | TGTGCCAGCAGCTCAGGGGGGGGAGCCTACGAGCAGTACTTC | CASSSGGGAYEQYF
TRBJ2-7 | TRBV20-1 | TRBD1 | NA | TGCAGTGCTATCCCTCTTCTCGGACAGGCGCCCTACGAGCAGTACTTC | CSAIPLLGQAPYEQYF
TRBJ2-1 | TRBV5-1 | TRBD1 | NA | TGCGCCAGCAGCTTGGGGGACAGGCCCGATTCCTACAATGAGCAGTTCTTC | CASSLGDRPDSYNEQFF
TRBJ2-7 | TRBV25-1 | NA | few | TGTGCCAGCACCCCCCGGGGAGGCGTCCGCTACGAGCAGTACTTC | CASTPRGGVRYEQYF
TRBJ2-7 | TRBV6-1 | NA | many | TGTGCCAGCAGTATCCGGGCGTCCTACGAGCAGTACTTC | CASSIRASYEQYF
TRBJ2-2 | TRBV4-1 | NA | NA | TGCGCCAGCAGCCAAGTCCCCAGAACAGCGAACACCGGGGAGCTGTTTTTT | CASSQVPRTANTGELFF
TRBJ2-1 | TRBV19 | NA | NA | TGTGCCAGTACTGAGAGGGTCTCCTACAATGAGCAGTTCTTC | CASTERVSYNEQFF
TRBJ1-5 | TRBV5-8 | TRBD1 | NA | TGTGCCAGCAGCGGACAGGGGCTGGGCAATCAGCCCCAGCATTTT | CASSGQGLGNQPQHF
TRBJ2-2 | TRBV2 | TRBD1 | many | TGTGCCAGCACCGAAGGGACAGCTTACACCGGGGAGCTGTTTTTT | CASTEGTAYTGELFF
TRBJ2-1 | TRBV5-1 | NA | NA | TGCGCCAGCGGCTTGATGGGGGCCAGGGAATTCTCCAATGAGCAGTTCTTC | CASGLMGAREFSNEQFF
TRBJ1-2 | TRBV7-9 | NA | many | TGTGCCAGCAGCTTATTGTCTCCGGACTATGGCTACACCTTC | CASSLLSPDYGYTF
TRBJ2-7 | TRBV10-1 | TRBD1 | many | TGCGCCAGCAGTGCAGGGGGCGAGTACGAGCAGTACTTC | CASSAGGEYEQYF
TRBJ1-1 | TRBV25-1 | NA | NA | TGTGCCAGCAGTGAATGGCTCGAGGGAAACGATGAAGCTTTCTTT | CASSEWLEGNDEAFF
TRBJ2-1 | TRBV19 | TRBD2 | few | TGTGCCAGTACGGGCAGGGGGGTAGCGGGAGGCTACAATGAGCAGTTCTTC | CASTGRGVAGGYNEQFF
TRBJ1-2 | TRBV12-3/TRBV12-4 | NA | many | TGTGCCAGCAGTTTACGGTCGGGATCTAACTATGGCTACACCTTC | CASSLRSGSNYGYTF
TRBJ2-7 | TRBV2 | NA | few | TGTGCCAGCAGAGAGACAGGCCCTTCCTACGAGCAGTACTTC | CASRETGPSYEQYF
TRBJ2-1 | TRBV27 | TRBD1 | many | TGTGCCAGCAGTCGCGAGGCTTGGGTGGGGACAGGTACCTACAATGAGCAGTTCTTC | CASSREAWVGTGTYNEQFF
TRBJ2-7 | TRBV7-8 | NA | many | TGTGCCAGCAGCTTATCGACCGCTTCGGAGCAGTACTTC | CASSLSTASEQYF
TRBJ1-2 | TRBV20-1 | TRBD1 | NA | TGCAGTGTCGAGAACAGGGGGCGAGCATATGGCTACACCTTC | CSVENRGRAYGYTF
TRBJ1-2 | TRBV5-1 | TRBD1 | many | TGCGCCAGCAGGCCGGGACAGGGGACCTATGGCTACACCTTC | CASRPGQGTYGYTF
TRBJ2-1 | TRBV12-3/TRBV12-4 | NA | NA | TGTGCCAGCAGTCGACTCCCAACAGTCTACAATGAGCGGTTCTTC | CASSRLPTVYNERFF
TRBJ1-2 | TRBV2 | NA | few | TGTGCCAGCAGTGGTAACCTCCTCTATGGCTACACCTTC | CASSGNLLYGYTF
TRBJ1-1 | TRBV12-3/TRBV12-4 | NA | many | TGTGCCACGAGGTCAACGAACACTGAAGCTTTCTTT | CATRSTNTEAFF
TRBJ1-4 | TRBV6-1 | NA | many | TGTGCCAGCAGTGAAGCGGTCCAGGGTTATGAAAAACTGTTTTTT | CASSEAVQGYEKLFF
TRBJ2-7 | TRBV2 | TRBD1 | many | TGTGCCAGCAGTGAAGAGGACAGGGTCTCCTACGAGCAGTACTTC | CASSEEDRVSYEQYF
TRBJ2-7 | TRBV7-7 | NA | many | TGTGCCAGCAGCTTAGCGGAGGGCTACGAGCAGTACTTC | CASSLAEGYEQYF
TRBJ1-5 | TRBV4-1 | NA | many | TGCGCCAGCAGCCAAGGGGTGTGGGGGAATCAGCCCCAGCATTTT | CASSQGVWGNQPQHF
TRBJ1-5 | TRBV10-3 | NA | many | TGTGCCATCAGTGAATGGGGGATTAATCAGCCCCAGCATTTT | CAISEWGINQPQHF
TRBJ2-4 | TRBV12-3/TRBV12-4 | NA | many | TGTGCCAGCAACGATCGGACAGAGAAGTTAGCCAAAAACATTCAGTACTTC | CASNDRTEKLAKNIQYF
TRBJ2-5 | TRBV14 | NA | NA | TGTGCCAGCAGCAATTGGAATAGCGAGACCCAAGAGACCCAGTACTTC | CASSNWNSETQETQYF
TRBJ2-2 | TRBV12-5 | NA | many | TGTGCTAGTGGTTTAGGGGCGACCGGGGAGCTGTTTTTT | CASGLGATGELFF
TRBJ2-3 | TRBV7-9 | TRBD2 | NA | TGTGCCAGCAGCTTAACCTCCCGGACTAGCGGGAGGATAGTCACAGATACGCAGTATTTT | CASSLTSRTSGRIVTDTQYF
TRBJ2-1 | TRBV7-2 | TRBD2 | many | TGTGCCAGCAGCTTAGCTGGACTAGCGGGTTACAATGAGCAGTTCTTC | CASSLAGLAGYNEQFF
TRBJ2-3 | TRBV11-3 | NA | many | TGTGCCAGCAGCTTAAATAGGCTGGGAGAGACAGATACGCAGTATTTT | CASSLNRLGETDTQYF
TRBJ2-5 | TRBV20-1 | NA | NA | TGCAGTGCTAGAGTAGGGGAAGCCCAAGAGACCCAGTACTTC | CSARVGEAQETQYF
TRBJ2-6 | TRBV18 | NA | few | TGTGCCAGCTCACCGGACTCCTCTGGGGCCAACGTCCTGACTTTC | CASSPDSSGANVLTF